This TCR beta chain was identified during a study of cytomegalovirus exposure and HLA in healthy donors (dated by TCRdb to the late 2010s). As for the study more broadly: According to an earlier analysis of 450 to 650 of the donors, 150 million to 200 million T cells yielded over 90 million unique TCR beta sequences and more than 250 Gb of sequence data. The number of typed donors differed by locus: about 620-640 for A, B, C, DRB1 and DQB1; approximately 520 for DQA1; 606 for DPA1; and around 470 for DPB1. HLA typing included class I and class II loci at four-digit resolution. The study combined high-throughput TCR immunosequencing, statistical association of individual TCRs with disease status, and machine learning to predict cytomegalovirus infection status. All discovery cohort repertoires had been generated on a single sequencing platform. Of the 350 to 400 genotyped donors, approximately 83% fell in the genetic ancestry cluster associated with self-reported Caucasian donors. In the later analysis, no new phenotypic data were used to find candidate immune exposures; instead, reliance was placed on TCR beta sequences and their occurrence across donors. The study was designed to test whether signatures of past pathogen exposure could be identified by cataloging public T cell receptors. Besides the first cohort of approximately 710 subjects, a separate validation cohort made up of 120 different subjects was used. Across under 500 genotyped donors of the cohort, an average of about 240,000 unique TCR beta nucleotide sequences per donor were sequenced, and roughly 20% of those sequences were non-productive. In a later genetic analysis, genome-wide SNP genotypes for about 55% of the roughly 700 donors were used, and that subset was treated as a discovery cohort. The study profiled the T cell repertoires of approximately 700 subjects by immunosequencing and related them to cytomegalovirus serostatus. Donor age, sex, ethnicity and CMV serostatus were compiled alongside the repertoire data. About 300 gigabases of sequencing data and roughly 90 million unique TCR sequences were included in an early release covering around 600 HLA-typed donors. In a later analysis, previously published TCR beta repertoires from several hundred donors were re-analyzed and high-resolution HLA genotyping was added so that TCR occurrence patterns could be studied. An earlier analysis of fewer than 750 of the donors used high-throughput TCR beta sequencing to judge whether each TCR beta V gene segment behaved as functional or pseudogenic. Roughly 5 DR-DQ haplotypes were handled as single units for association and clustering, since linkage in the cohort was strong. Results the study describes overall, beyond this receptor: The classifier was reported to diagnose cytomegalovirus status with high specificity and sensitivity in both the original and validation cohorts. Because HLA typing was missing for some donors at each locus, association tests included only the typed subset. A few of the identified cytomegalovirus-associated TCR beta chains were confirmed in vitro to be specific for cytomegalovirus antigens. A cluster of highly shared sequence variants was judged likely to represent a technical artifact of the sequencing pipeline. A further reported finding was that TCR beta sequences accurately predicted the HLA-A and HLA-B alleles for most subjects in the first cohort. A later analysis found that TCR association rates varied across HLA loci, with DRB1 alleles showing the most associated TCRs and HLA-C alleles the fewest. Specific HLA alleles were associated with 15,000 to 20,000 TCR beta sequences at a false discovery rate of 0.05 in a later analysis. Only TCR beta chains were sequenced in this cohort, and the absence of alpha or paired-chain data limited detectable features. In a later genetic analysis, fewer N-insertions in productive TCRs were reported among donors in an Asian-associated ancestry cluster than the roughly 700-donor mean. Assigning TCR associations to individual alleles was difficult when HLA alleles, especially DR and DQ, strongly co-occurred. Most TCR sequences were seen in very few donors, while some public TCRs were found in many individuals. The study listed 150 to 200 TCR beta chains as associated with cytomegalovirus. Correlated functional status among segregating V segments might reflect linkage disequilibrium, but an unknown experimental factor could not be ruled out. The earlier analysis of about 600 of the donors excluded 15 to 20 rarely observed V segments, including chromosome 9 orphons, because counts were too low. The authors suggested that the approach could potentially be generalized to other disease states and immunological phenotypes. In an earlier analysis of about 550 of the donors, most TCR beta V segments were observed in productive rearrangements about 87% or about 30% of the time, broadly matching IMGT annotations. An association between a missense DCLRE1C variant and V-gene and J-gene trimming of TCR beta chains was found in a later genetic analysis and replicated in an independent cohort. Roughly uniform sequencing depth across donors was assumed in presence/absence analyses, although this assumption may not hold. A later analysis found that HLA-associated TCR beta chains were more clonally expanded and had lower generation probabilities than equally common non-associated chains. For the cohort, immune exposure information was limited to CMV serostatus. In a later analysis, several top co-occurrence clusters were reported to appear linked to parvovirus B19, influenza, CMV and Epstein-Barr virus. A later analysis found that most CMV-associated TCR beta chains appeared HLA-restricted, with HLA associations seemingly driven largely by CMV exposure.

The cohort was made up of about 670 healthy bone marrow donors. All cohort members were sampled while nominally healthy, although unrecorded immune exposures were likely present. The donor was CMV seronegative and was included in the group of several hundred seronegative cohort members. Each donor provided a peripheral blood sample, and peripheral blood mononuclear cells were used for TCR beta sequencing. The Qiagen DNeasy Blood Extraction Kit was used to extract genomic DNA from the blood cell samples. As regards this clone: Its antigen is still unknown. Within one base of it there is no much larger clone, and no base qualities were kept.

The library was prepared using the immunoSEQ multiplex PCR assay. A mixture of 60 forward primers for TCR Vbeta segments and 13 reverse primers for TCR Jbeta segments was used in the multiplex PCR. The CDR3 region of rearranged TCR beta genes was amplified from genomic DNA with a multiplex PCR assay. Amplified TCR beta libraries were sequenced as 87-base-pair reads on the Illumina HiSeq System. In the source study's methods: In a later analysis, 77 million or so unique TCR beta chains were counted across the 666 repertoires, and roughly 9.9 million of these chains were shared by at least two donors. Raw reads were error-corrected and collapsed into unique sequences by a nearest-neighbor algorithm in which closely related sequences were merged to remove PCR and sequencing errors. To assign V, D and J gene segments, CDR3 sequences were aligned to IMGT reference sequences. For a sequence to be retained, a match of at least six nucleotides was required to both a V gene segment and a J gene segment. A rearrangement was called productive if the CDR3 had no stop codons and remained in frame with V and J, and every other rearrangement was called non-productive. CDR3 was defined by IMGT convention, running from the second conserved V-encoded cysteine to the conserved J-encoded phenylalanine. The earlier analysis of about 610 of the donors excluded any sequence lacking an unambiguous match to a single V gene segment. An earlier analysis of about 590 of the donors classified V segments as functional when productive rearrangements were above 56.7% and as segregating when the standard deviation between donors was above 5%. A statistical classification framework was built to diagnose cytomegalovirus status from the catalog of TCR beta chain sequences. In a later analysis, V and J genes were assigned by comparing TCR nucleotide sequences against IMGT/GENE-DB human TR gene sequences. In a later analysis, CDR3 sequences and most-parsimonious VDJ recombination scenarios were assigned using the TCRdist pipeline. In a later analysis, each TCR beta chain was defined by its CDR3 amino acid sequence together with its V-gene family, and reads without a unique V-gene family were excluded. A later analysis removed 550 to 700 highly shared, low-generation-probability nucleotide sequences to deal with suspected cross-contamination and a sequencing artifact. A later analysis calculated a clonal expansion index for each public chain from normalized within-repertoire ranks of inferred template counts. Generation probabilities in a later analysis came from a VDJ recombination model fitted to out-of-frame rearrangements, and those results were checked against IGoR. In a later analysis, hypergeometric tests were used to score TCR-TCR, TCR-HLA and TCR-CMV co-occurrence, with a repertoire-size bias correction applied to TCR pairs. To estimate false discovery rates, a later analysis permuted the HLA or CMV assignments 20 times. In a later analysis, co-occurring TCRs were grouped using DBSCAN, with TCRdist sequence similarity added in when clustering inside HLA-allele-positive subsets. For co-occurrence clustering, repertoires with fewer than 30,000 or more than 120,000 public chains were excluded, along with roughly 5 repertoires with anomalous nucleotide sharing. Not all clones reach the TCRdb copy of this immuneACCESS table, which keeps in-frame sequences only. Checked studies attribute under half of the gap to unresolved V genes and leave the rest unexplained. D and trimming come from the DNA, and the V and J calls and clone size come from that table. For this sample there are about 100,000 clones; more than 75% appear just once. Clones ranked in the top ten supply around 0.74% of the sample.

Sequencing input: PBMCs. This clonotype was sampled from a woman aged 60-75 years in good health and CMV-seronegative.

The DNA sequence is given as TGTGCCAGCAGCTCATCCGGTGTAGCGGGGAGCTACGAGCAGTACTTC. This sequence encodes CASSSSGVAGSYEQYF. The V and J genes are TRBV7-9 and TRBJ2-7; 8 central nucleotides agree with TRBD2. CDR3 length: 16 amino acids, cysteine to phenylalanine. Of the read, only the CDR3 DNA is kept; its 48 bases are in frame from base 1. CDR1 and CDR2 were assigned from the germline V gene (reference sequence) as SEHNR and FQNEAQ. Compared with germline, V lacks 4 bases and J lacks 3 bases; bases without a gene match: 11.